Presented here are 10 T cell receptor beta chains from one specimen sequenced in a study of CD8+ T cells in alopecia areata. Reverse transcribed after extraction, RNA yielded cDNA as the sequencing template. Clones were read by immunoSEQ multiplex PCR, and TCRdb kept only the in-frame ones, dropping some. This table holds about 110,000 clones with no singletons; the top ten claim about 18%. Sequences were obtained from lesional skin. These TCRs come from a C3H/HeJ mouse with alopecia areata. The strain's MHC: H2-k.

Worth noting for this clone: Mouse germline and gene names are used. The read terminates 4 residues before the CDR3 end, so the remaining end is supplied by the germline J gene. V usage is TRBV1 and J usage is TRBJ2-3; 14 positions match TRBD2. The trim removed 4 bases at V and 2 bases at J, leaving 5 bases unmatched. The CDR3 is made up of 17 amino acids. The germline CDR1 and CDR2 sequences are NSQYPW and LRSPGD (reference sequence). The part of the CDR3 DNA that was read is TGCACCTGCAGTGAGGGACTGGGGGGGCGCGATGCAGAA. Its translation: CTCSEGLGGRDAE. The entire CDR3 reads CTCSEGLGGRDAETLYF. Supplemented by reference TRBV1 and TRBJ2-3, the full variable domain reads VTLLEQNPRWRLVPRGQAVNLRCILKNSQYPWMSWYQQDLQKQLQWLFTLRSPGDKEVKSLPGADYLATRVTDTELRLQVANMSQGRTLYCTCSEGLGGRDAETLYFGSGTRLTVL.

Notes on this clone: Gene and germline names: mouse. The DNA ends 4 residues before the CDR3 does, and the rest of the CDR3 is filled in from the germline J gene. This chain connects TRBV13-3 to TRBJ2-7; TRBD2 aligns across 8 bases. CDR3 length: 16 residues. Germline V gene sequence: CDR1 NNHDY, CDR2 SYVADS. The CDR3 here is CASSDVADWGGYEQYF. CDR3 DNA (partial): TGTGCCAGCAGTGATGTGGCTGATTGGGGGGGATAT.

Concerning this clone: Germline and junction disagree at one end, which may indicate a read error. Gene and germline names: mouse. Read data end 4 residues before the CDR3 end; the end is taken from the germline J gene. V and J are TRBV29 and TRBJ2-5; maybe TRBD1 (6 bases). Germline V gene sequence: CDR1 MSHET, CDR2 SYDVDS. The CDR3 sequence is 13 residues long. CDR3 residues: CAGSRGNQDTQYF. Partial CDR3 DNA: TGTGCTGGCAGTAGGGGGAACCAAGAC.

As regards this clone: Mouse gene names apply. The read terminates 4 residues ahead of where the CDR3 ends, so the germline J gene completes it. The J gene is TRBJ2-3, the V gene TRBV13-3, with 7 bases matching TRBD1. This CDR3 is 15 amino acids long. Germline V CDR1 and CDR2: NNHDY, SYVADS. V was clipped by 4 bases and J by 0 bases; unmatched bases: 5. This CDR3 reads CASSLQGRSAETLYF. Incomplete CDR3 DNA: TGTGCCAGCAGTTTACAGGGGAGGAGTGCAGAA.

A remark on this clone: Genes and germline are mouse. From the germline J gene comes the end of the CDR3, since the read stops 4 residues before it. V and J are TRBV1 and TRBJ2-5; weak D call: TRBD1 (6 bases). The CDR3 is made up of 14 amino acids. Germline V gene sequence: CDR1 NSQYPW, CDR2 LRSPGD (reference sequence). The CDR3 DNA, read in part, is TGCACCTGCAGTGCAGATCTCCAGGGGGAC. Protein sequence: CTCSADLQGD. The entire CDR3 protein reads CTCSADLQGDTQYF. The full variable domain, completed using reference TRBV1 and TRBJ2-5, is VTLLEQNPRWRLVPRGQAVNLRCILKNSQYPWMSWYQQDLQKQLQWLFTLRSPGDKEVKSLPGADYLATRVTDTELRLQVANMSQGRTLYCTCSADLQGDTQYFGPGTRLLVL.

This clone has only a few counts. The gene names here belong to mouse. Read data end 4 residues before the CDR3 end; the end is taken from the germline J gene. The chain joins TRBV1 to TRBJ2-5; 10 bases are shared with TRBD2. The CDR3 totals 17 residues. Germline-derived CDR1 and CDR2 are NSQYPW and LRSPGD (reference sequence). CDR3 bases read: TGCACCTGCAGTGCAGATCTGGGGGGGCGCGAGGGGGAC. Its protein is CTCSADLGGREGD. The whole CDR3 sequence is CTCSADLGGREGDTQYF.

In its sample, this clone was seen many times. Mouse gene names apply. The CDR3 is cut off 4 residues early in the read; its end comes from the germline J gene. This sequence joins TRBV13-3 and TRBJ1-1; 9 bases fit TRBD1. Trimming removed 3 bases from V and 1 base from J; junction bases left unmatched: 4. From germline, CDR1 is NNHDY and CDR2 SYVADS. CDR3 length: 15 amino acids. Incomplete CDR3 DNA: TGTGCCAGCAGTGCACCGGGACAGGGGAACACA. Translating it yields CASSAPGQGNT. The full CDR3 protein is CASSAPGQGNTEVFF.

This clone was counted a few times. Genes here carry mouse names. The missing CDR3 end, 4 residues past where the read stops, is filled in from the germline J gene. The J gene is TRBJ2-5, the V gene TRBV13-3; tentatively, D is TRBD1 (6 bases). In germline, CDR1 is NNHDY, CDR2 SYVADS. The V end was cut by 5 bases, the J end by 0 bases, with 13 bases between. This CDR3 spans 15 amino acids. The CDR3 bases that were read are TGTGCCAGCAGCCCTGGGACAACTAACCAAGAC. Its protein is CASSPGTTNQD. The entire CDR3 protein is CASSPGTTNQDTQYF.

As for this clone: The genes and germline here are from mouse. The read ends 4 residues before the CDR3 terminus; that terminus is restored from the germline J gene. The chain carries TRBV19 and TRBJ2-2; 8 positions agree with TRBD1. Germline V gene data show CDR1 as FNHDT and CDR2 as SITEND (reference sequence). The CDR3 is 16 amino acids. Trimming at V came to 4 bases and at J to 0 bases, leaving 5 bases not matched to a gene. The covered CDR3 bases are TGTGCCAGCAGTCTTCTACAGGGGGCAAACACCGGG. Its protein product is CASSLLQGANTG. The CDR3 as a whole reads CASSLLQGANTGQLYF.

This clone came up many times. The protein here is the DNA translation, as the TCRdb protein differs from it at residue 13. Gene names denote mouse genes. The read ends 3 residues before the CDR3 terminus; that terminus is restored from the germline J gene. J is TRBJ1-3 and V is TRBV1; D is perhaps TRBD1 (6 bases). The germline V gene has CDR1 NSQYPW and CDR2 LRSPGD (reference sequence). Trimming cost V 2 bases and J 3 bases, with 14 bases left between them. The CDR3 is 16 amino acids. CDR3 in amino acids: CTCSAPDRAFGNTLYF. Incomplete CDR3 DNA: TGCACCTGCAGTGCACCGGACAGAGCTTTTGGAAATACG.